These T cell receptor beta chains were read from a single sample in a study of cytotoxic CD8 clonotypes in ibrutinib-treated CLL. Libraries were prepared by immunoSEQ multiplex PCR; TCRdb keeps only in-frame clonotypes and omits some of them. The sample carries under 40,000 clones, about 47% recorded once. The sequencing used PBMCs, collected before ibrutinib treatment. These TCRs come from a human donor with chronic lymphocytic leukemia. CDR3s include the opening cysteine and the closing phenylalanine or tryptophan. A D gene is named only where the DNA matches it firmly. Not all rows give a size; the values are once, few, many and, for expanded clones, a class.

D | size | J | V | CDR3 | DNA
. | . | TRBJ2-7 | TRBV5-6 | CASSPGATGTDYEQYF | TGTGCCAGCAGCCCGGGAGCGACTGGCACCGACTACGAGCAGTACTTC
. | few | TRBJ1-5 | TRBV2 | CASSGIGAHLGREQPQHF | TGTGCCAGCAGTGGTATCGGAGCGCACCTGGGGCGGGAACAGCCCCAGCATTTT
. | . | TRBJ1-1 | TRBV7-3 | CASSPSGLPLVEAFF | TGTGCCAGCAGCCCGTCGGGACTCCCGCTTGTTGAAGCTTTCTTT
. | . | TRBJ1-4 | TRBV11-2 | CASSSDRSKLFF | TGTGCCAGCAGCTCGGACAGATCGAAACTGTTTTTT
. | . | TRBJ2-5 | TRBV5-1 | CASSLTSQGGETQYF | TGCGCCAGCAGCTTGACTAGCCAGGGGGGGGAGACCCAGTACTTC
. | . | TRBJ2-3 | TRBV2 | CASSEVVDTQYF | TGTGCCAGCAGTGAAGTAGTGGATACGCAGTATTTT
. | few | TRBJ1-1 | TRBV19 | CASSPLWQGSFESEAFF | TGTGCCAGTAGTCCCCTGTGGCAGGGCAGTTTCGAGTCTGAAGCTTTCTTT
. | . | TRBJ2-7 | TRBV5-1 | CASSLAGGDRTYEQYF | TGCGCCAGCAGCTTGGCCGGGGGCGACAGAACCTACGAGCAGTACTTC
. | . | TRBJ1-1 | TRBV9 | CASSVGGVANTEAFF | TGTGCCAGCAGCGTAGGAGGAGTGGCGAACACTGAAGCTTTCTTT
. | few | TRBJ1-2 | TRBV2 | CASRVSGYTF | TGTGCCAGCAGGGTTAGTGGCTACACCTTC
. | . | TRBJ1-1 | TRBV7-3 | CASSLTGTTSSGTEAFF | TGTGCCAGCAGCTTAACAGGGACAACCTCCTCGGGCACTGAAGCTTTCTTT
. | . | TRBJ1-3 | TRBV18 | CASSPSMGAGGNTIYF | TGTGCCAGCTCACCATCAATGGGGGCAGGAGGAAACACCATATATTTT
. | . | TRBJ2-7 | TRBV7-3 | CASSPDGGSYEQYF | TGTGCCAGCAGCCCGGACGGGGGCTCCTACGAGCAGTACTTC
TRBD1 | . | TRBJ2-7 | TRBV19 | CASSISGTGMSEQYF | TGTGCCAGTAGTATATCGGGGACAGGGATGTCCGAGCAGTACTTC